Listed below are T cell receptor beta chains from one sample, sequenced in a study of blood T cell repertoires in COVID-19. Method: immunoSEQ multiplex PCR; TCRdb's copy keeps in-frame clones and lacks some. The profile shows fewer than 30,000 clones, around 94% of them singletons. Input material: peripheral blood. These TCRs come from a human donor in a cohort sampled during active COVID-19. Each CDR3 is given with its conserved first and last residue.

J: TRBJ2-7
length: 14
V: TRBV2
CDR3: CATSRGTGAHEQYF

J: TRBJ2-7
length: 17
V: TRBV7-2
CDR3: CASSPGTSGRSSYEQYF

J: TRBJ2-1
length: 22
V: TRBV28
CDR3: CASSLALGKWGTSGPLDNEQFF

J: TRBJ1-2
length: 14
V: TRBV28
CDR3: CASSLQGAWNGYTF

J: TRBJ2-3
length: 13
V: TRBV7-2
CDR3: CASSPSGGDTQYF

J: TRBJ1-5
length: 14
V: TRBV28
CDR3: CASDRGRSNQPQHF

J: TRBJ2-7
length: 16
V: TRBV11-2
CDR3: CASSLPSLGRGYEQYF

J: TRBJ2-1
length: 16
V: TRBV25-1
CDR3: CASSGSGGHSYNEQFF

J: TRBJ1-1
length: 15
V: TRBV4-1
CDR3: CASSQLGTGGTEAFF

J: TRBJ1-2
length: 15
V: TRBV7-8
CDR3: CASSPRTGVAYGYTF

J: TRBJ2-4
length: 20
V: TRBV4-3
CDR3: CASSQADSPYHLLAKNIQYF

J: TRBJ2-5
length: 15
V: TRBV9
CDR3: CASSVGVGPQETQYF

J: TRBJ1-4
length: 17
V: TRBV28
CDR3: CASSLGGAPSANEKLFF

J: TRBJ2-2
length: 15
V: TRBV10-2
CDR3: CASRRTSGGTGELFF

J: TRBJ2-1
length: 15
V: TRBV5-6
CDR3: CASSLGTPGSNEQFF